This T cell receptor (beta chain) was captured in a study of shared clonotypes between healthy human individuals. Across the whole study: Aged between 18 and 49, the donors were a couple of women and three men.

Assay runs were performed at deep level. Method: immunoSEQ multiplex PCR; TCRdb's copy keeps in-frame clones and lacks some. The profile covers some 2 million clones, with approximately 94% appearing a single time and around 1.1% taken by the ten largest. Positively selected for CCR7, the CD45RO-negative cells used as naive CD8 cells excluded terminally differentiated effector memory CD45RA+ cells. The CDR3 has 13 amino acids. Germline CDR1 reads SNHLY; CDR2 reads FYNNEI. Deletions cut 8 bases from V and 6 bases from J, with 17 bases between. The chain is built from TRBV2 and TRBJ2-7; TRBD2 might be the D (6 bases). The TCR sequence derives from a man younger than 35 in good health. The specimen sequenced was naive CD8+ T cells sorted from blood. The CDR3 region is CASLGVGGGEQYF. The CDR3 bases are TGTGCCAGCCTCGGAGTCGGGGGAGGCGAGCAGTACTTC.